Following are 9 T cell receptor beta chains from one sample sequenced in a study of beta chain features in type 1 diabetes. What these receptors recognize is not known. Broader study findings: Moderate yet significant TCRB CDR3 shortening was seen in Type 1 diabetes patients in all four CD4+ subsets.

Every isolated RNA sample was fully reverse transcribed, so sequencing captured expressed TCRB transcripts. The method was immunoSEQ multiplex PCR; TCRdb's version includes in-frame clones alone and lacks a portion of them. Of approximately 150,000 clones in the sample, roughly 10% were seen once. Material for sequencing was central memory CD4+ T cells from blood. Receptor source: a man aged 25 to 45 with type 1 diabetes.

There are a few counts of this clone. This chain connects TRBV25-1 to TRBJ1-1; D may be TRBD1 (5 bases). The CDR3 runs to 14 residues. Germline CDR1 and CDR2: MGHDK and SYGVNS. V lost 3 bases to trimming and J lost 6 bases, with 14 bases between them. In DNA form, the CDR3 reads TGTGCCAGCAGTGATTTCGGACAAACCCCTGAAGCTTTCTTT. This sequence encodes CASSDFGQTPEAFF.

This chain joins TRBV6-1 and TRBJ1-2, with TRBD1 identical over 9 bases. CDR3 size: 15 residues. The V segment lost 5 bases and the J segment 2 bases; nucleotides outside the gene matches: 6. The V gene's germline CDR1 is MNHNS and CDR2 SASEGT. The chain's CDR3 is CASSPGTGTNYGYTF. The CDR3 bases are TGTGCCAGCAGTCCCGGGACAGGGACCAACTATGGCTACACCTTC.

This clone was detected only a few times. This clone may be a read error of a much larger clone one base away. The J gene is TRBJ2-3, the V gene TRBV2; tentative D call: TRBD2 (6 bases). V was clipped by 6 bases and J by 3 bases, with 10 bases between them. The germline gives CDR1 SNHLY, CDR2 FYNNEI. The CDR3 is 13 residues long. The CDR3 here is CASSSAGTDTQYF. The CDR3 region has the DNA TGTGCCAGCAGCTCCGCGGGGACAGATACGCAGTATTTT.

This sequence joins TRBV7-2 and TRBJ2-4, with TRBD1 matching 7 bases. Trimming cost V 5 bases and J 4 bases; bases outside gene matches: 8. This CDR3 region has 15 residues. From germline, CDR1 is SGHTA and CDR2 FQGNSA. Here the CDR3 DNA reads TGTGCCAGCAGCAAAGGGGACAGTGAGAAAAACATTCAGTACTTC. This sequence encodes CASSKGDSEKNIQYF. Based on the CDR3 plus reference TRBV7-2 and TRBJ2-4, the full variable domain is GAGVSQSPSNKVTEKGKDVELRCDPISGHTALYWYRQSLGQGLEFLIYFQGNSAPDKSGLPSDRFSAERTGGSVSTLTIQRTQQEDSAVYLCASSKGDSEKNIQYFGAGTRLSVL.

The V gene is TRBV30, the J gene TRBJ1-6; TRBD1 matches at 7 bases. The germline gives CDR1 GTSNPN, CDR2 SVGIG (reference sequence). With V trimmed by 1 base and J by 0 bases, 3 bases remained unmatched. The CDR3 is 16 amino acids. Here the CDR3 reads CAWSGTGSSYNSPLHF. Written as DNA, the CDR3 is TGTGCCTGGAGTGGGACAGGAAGCTCCTATAATTCACCCCTCCACTTT.

Only a few counts were recorded for this clone. This sequence joins TRBV9 and TRBJ1-1, with D perhaps matching TRBD1 (5 bases). The CDR3 contains 13 residues. Trimming cost V 1 base and J 8 bases, with 12 bases left between them. CDR1 and CDR2 (germline): SGDLS, YYNGEE. The CDR3 nucleotides read TGTGCCAGCAGCGTAATAGGGGAGGGAGAAGCTTTCTTT. Translated: CASSVIGEGEAFF.

The chain links TRBV2 to TRBJ1-1; D might be TRBD1 (5 bases). Trimming took 1 base from V and 7 from J, leaving 7 bases between them. From germline, CDR1 is SNHLY and CDR2 FYNNEI. CDR3 length: 12 amino acids. CDR3 loop: CASSEEGYEAFF. The DNA of the CDR3 is TGTGCCAGCAGTGAAGAGGGGTATGAAGCTTTCTTT.

This clone occurred many times. The rearrangement links TRBV19 to TRBJ2-3, with D possibly TRBD1 on 5 matching bases. This CDR3 comprises 16 residues. Germline V gene lookup returns CDR1 LNHDA and CDR2 SQIVND (reference sequence). Deletions cut 4 bases from V and 0 bases from J, with 14 bases between. The CDR3: CASSTLQASSTDTQYF. In nucleotides, the CDR3 is TGTGCCAGTAGTACGTTACAGGCCTCTAGCACAGATACGCAGTATTTT.

This rearrangement joins TRBV5-1 to TRBJ2-1; 9 bases align to TRBD2. Germline loops: CDR1 SGHRS, CDR2 YFSETQ. This CDR3 is built from 17 residues. J lost 8 bases, V lost 1 base, and 13 bases had no gene match. CDR3 residues: CASSLSPPGGGVDEQFF. The DNA for the CDR3 is TGCGCCAGCAGCTTGTCGCCCCCGGGCGGGGGGGTGGATGAGCAGTTCTTC.